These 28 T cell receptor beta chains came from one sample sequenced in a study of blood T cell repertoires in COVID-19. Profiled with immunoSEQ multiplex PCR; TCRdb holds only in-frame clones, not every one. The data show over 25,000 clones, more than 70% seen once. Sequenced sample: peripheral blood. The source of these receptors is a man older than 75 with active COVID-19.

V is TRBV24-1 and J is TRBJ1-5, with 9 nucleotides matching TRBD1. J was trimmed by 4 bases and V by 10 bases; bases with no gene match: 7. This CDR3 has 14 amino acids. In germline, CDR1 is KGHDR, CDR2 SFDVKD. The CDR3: CATLRTGENQPQHF. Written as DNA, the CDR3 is TGTGCCACGCTGCGGACAGGGGAGAATCAGCCCCAGCATTTT.

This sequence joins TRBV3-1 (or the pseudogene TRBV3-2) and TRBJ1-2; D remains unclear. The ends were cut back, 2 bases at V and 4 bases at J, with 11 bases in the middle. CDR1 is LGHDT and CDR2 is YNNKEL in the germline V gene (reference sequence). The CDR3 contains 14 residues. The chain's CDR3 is CASSQSVRGYGYTF. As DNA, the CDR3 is TGTGCCAGCAGCCAATCCGTACGGGGCTATGGCTACACCTTC.

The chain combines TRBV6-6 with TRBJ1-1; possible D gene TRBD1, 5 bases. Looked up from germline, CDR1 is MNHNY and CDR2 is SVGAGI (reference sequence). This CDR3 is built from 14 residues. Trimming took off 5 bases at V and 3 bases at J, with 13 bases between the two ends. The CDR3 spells CASSQTGGDTEAFF. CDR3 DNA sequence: TGTGCCAGCAGTCAGACGGGGGGGGACACTGAAGCTTTCTTT.

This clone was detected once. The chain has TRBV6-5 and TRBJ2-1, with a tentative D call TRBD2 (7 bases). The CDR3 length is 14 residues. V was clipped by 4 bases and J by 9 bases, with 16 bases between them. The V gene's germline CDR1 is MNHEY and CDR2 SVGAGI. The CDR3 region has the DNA TGTGCCAGCAGTTCCCCCAGGGGAGGGGGTGAGCAGTTCTTC. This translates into CASSSPRGGGEQFF.

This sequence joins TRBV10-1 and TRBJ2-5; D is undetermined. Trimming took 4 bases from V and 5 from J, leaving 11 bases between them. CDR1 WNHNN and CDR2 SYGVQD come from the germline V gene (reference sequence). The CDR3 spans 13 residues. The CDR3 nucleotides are TGCGCCAGCAGTGGGAGTAGTTTCGAGACCCAGTACTTC. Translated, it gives CASSGSSFETQYF.

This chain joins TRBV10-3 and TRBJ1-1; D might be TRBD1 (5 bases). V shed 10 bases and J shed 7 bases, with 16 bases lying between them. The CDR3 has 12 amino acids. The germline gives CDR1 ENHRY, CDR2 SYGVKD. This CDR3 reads CATTLGGNEAFF. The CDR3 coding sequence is TGTGCCACAACCCTCGGGGGTAATGAAGCTTTCTTT.

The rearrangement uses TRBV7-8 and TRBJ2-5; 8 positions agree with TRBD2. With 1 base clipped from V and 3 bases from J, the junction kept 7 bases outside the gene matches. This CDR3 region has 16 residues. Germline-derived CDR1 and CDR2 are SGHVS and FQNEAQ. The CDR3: CASSLGAAGVKETQYF. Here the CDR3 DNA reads TGTGCCAGCAGCTTAGGAGCAGCGGGGGTCAAAGAGACCCAGTACTTC.

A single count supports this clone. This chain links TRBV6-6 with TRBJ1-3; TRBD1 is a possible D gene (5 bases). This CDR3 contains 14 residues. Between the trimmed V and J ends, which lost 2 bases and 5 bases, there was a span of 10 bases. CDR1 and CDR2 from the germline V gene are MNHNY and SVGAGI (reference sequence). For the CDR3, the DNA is TGTGCCAGCAGTTACGGGGCAGACCGAAACACCATATATTTT. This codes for CASSYGADRNTIYF.

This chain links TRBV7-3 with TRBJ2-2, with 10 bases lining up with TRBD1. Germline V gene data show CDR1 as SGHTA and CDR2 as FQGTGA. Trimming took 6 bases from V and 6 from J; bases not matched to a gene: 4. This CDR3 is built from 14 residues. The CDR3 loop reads CASRDRGASGELFF. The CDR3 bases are TGTGCCAGCAGGGACAGGGGGGCGTCCGGGGAGCTGTTTTTT.

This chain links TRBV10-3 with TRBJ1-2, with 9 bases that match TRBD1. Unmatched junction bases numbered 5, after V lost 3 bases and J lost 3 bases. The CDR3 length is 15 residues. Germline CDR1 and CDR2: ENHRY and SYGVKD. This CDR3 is CAISDRTGEDYGYTF. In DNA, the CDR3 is TGTGCCATCAGTGATCGGACAGGGGAGGACTATGGCTACACCTTC.

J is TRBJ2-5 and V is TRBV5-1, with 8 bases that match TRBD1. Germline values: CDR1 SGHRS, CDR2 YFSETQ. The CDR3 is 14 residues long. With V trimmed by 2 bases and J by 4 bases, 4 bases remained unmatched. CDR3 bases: TGCGCCAGCAGCTTTGACAGGGGATCAGAGACCCAGTACTTC. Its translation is CASSFDRGSETQYF.

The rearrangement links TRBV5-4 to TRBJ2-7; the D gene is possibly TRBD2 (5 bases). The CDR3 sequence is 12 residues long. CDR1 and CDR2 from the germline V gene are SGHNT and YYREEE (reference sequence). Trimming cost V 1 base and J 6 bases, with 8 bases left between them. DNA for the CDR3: TGTGCCAGCAGCTTGTCTAGCTCCGAGCAGTACTTC. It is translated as CASSLSSSEQYF.

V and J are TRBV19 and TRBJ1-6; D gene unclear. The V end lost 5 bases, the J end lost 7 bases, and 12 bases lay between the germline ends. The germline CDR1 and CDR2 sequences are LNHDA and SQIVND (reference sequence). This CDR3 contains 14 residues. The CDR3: CASSDHTRNSPLHF. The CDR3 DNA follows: TGTGCCAGTAGTGATCATACGAGGAATTCACCCCTCCACTTT.

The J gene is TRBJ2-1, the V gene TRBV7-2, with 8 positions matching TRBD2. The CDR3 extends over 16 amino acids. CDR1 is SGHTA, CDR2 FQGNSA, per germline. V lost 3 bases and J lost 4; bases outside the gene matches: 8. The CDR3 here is CASSFAGGPLYNEQFF. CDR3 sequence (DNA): TGTGCCAGCAGCTTCGCGGGGGGACCCCTATACAATGAGCAGTTCTTC.

The CDR3 is CSVDPQRQASLTYEQYF. Here the CDR3 DNA reads TGCAGCGTTGACCCTCAACGACAGGCTTCTTTGACCTACGAGCAGTACTTC. This chain joins TRBV29-1 and TRBJ2-7; possible D gene TRBD1, 6 bases. Deletions cut 3 bases from V and 2 bases from J, with 23 bases between. Germline V lookup: CDR1 SQVTM, CDR2 ANQGSEA. CDR3 length: 17 amino acids.

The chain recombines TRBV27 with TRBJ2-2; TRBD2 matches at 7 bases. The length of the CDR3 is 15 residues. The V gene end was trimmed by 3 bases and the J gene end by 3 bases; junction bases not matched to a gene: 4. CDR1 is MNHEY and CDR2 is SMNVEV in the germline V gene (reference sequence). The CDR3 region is CASSFWGGDTGELFF. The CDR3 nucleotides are TGTGCCAGCAGTTTTTGGGGGGGGGACACCGGGGAGCTGTTTTTT.

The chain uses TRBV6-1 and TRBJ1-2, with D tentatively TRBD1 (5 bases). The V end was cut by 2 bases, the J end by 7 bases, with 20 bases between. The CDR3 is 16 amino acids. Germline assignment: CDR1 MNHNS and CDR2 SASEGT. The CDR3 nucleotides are TGTGCCAGCAGTGAAACACTCGGAACGGGGCGGGGTGGCTACACCTTC. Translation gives CASSETLGTGRGGYTF.

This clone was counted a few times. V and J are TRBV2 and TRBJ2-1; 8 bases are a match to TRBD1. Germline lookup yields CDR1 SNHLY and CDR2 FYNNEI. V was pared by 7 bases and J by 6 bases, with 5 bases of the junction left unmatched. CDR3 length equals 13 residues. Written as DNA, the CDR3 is TGTGCCAGCACGAGGACAGGGCGCAATGAGCAGTTCTTC. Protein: CASTRTGRNEQFF.

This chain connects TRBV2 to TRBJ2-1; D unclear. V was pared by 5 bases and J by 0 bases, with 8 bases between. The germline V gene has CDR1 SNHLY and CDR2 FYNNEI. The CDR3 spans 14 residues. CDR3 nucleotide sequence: TGTGCCAGCAGTCTAGAGAGCTCCTACAATGAGCAGTTCTTC. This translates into CASSLESSYNEQFF.

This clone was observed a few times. The CDR3 region is CASSPSRWAANTGELFF. CDR3 DNA: TGTGCCAGCAGCCCCTCCCGTTGGGCCGCGAACACCGGGGAGCTGTTTTTT. V usage is TRBV5-4 and J usage is TRBJ2-2; unclear D gene. The CDR3 totals 17 residues. V lost 4 bases, J lost 0 bases, and 16 bases lay in between. Germline V gives CDR1 SGHNT, CDR2 YYREEE (reference sequence).

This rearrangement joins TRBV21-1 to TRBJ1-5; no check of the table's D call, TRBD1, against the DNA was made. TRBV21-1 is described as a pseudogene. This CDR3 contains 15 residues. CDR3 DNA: TGTGCCAGCAGCAAGCCCAGAATGAGCAATCAGCCCCAGCATTTT. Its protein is CASSKPRMSNQPQHF.

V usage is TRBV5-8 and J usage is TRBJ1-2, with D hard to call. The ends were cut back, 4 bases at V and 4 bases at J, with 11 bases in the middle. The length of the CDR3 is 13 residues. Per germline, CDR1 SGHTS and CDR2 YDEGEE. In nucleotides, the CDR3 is TGTGCCAGCAGCCCTGACATCCCCTATGGCTACACCTTC. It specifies CASSPDIPYGYTF.

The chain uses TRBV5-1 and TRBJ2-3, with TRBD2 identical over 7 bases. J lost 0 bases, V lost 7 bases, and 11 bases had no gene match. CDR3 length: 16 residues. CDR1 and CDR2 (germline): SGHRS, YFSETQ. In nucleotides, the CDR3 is TGCGCCAGCTTCCCCCGCCCGACTAGCAGCACAGATACGCAGTATTTT. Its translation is CASFPRPTSSTDTQYF.

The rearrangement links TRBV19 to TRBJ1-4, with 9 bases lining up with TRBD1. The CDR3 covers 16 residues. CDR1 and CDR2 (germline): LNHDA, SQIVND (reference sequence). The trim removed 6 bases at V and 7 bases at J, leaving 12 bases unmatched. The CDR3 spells CASSSRRGQGLEKLFF. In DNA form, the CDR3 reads TGTGCCAGTAGCTCAAGGAGGGGACAGGGCCTTGAAAAACTGTTTTTT.

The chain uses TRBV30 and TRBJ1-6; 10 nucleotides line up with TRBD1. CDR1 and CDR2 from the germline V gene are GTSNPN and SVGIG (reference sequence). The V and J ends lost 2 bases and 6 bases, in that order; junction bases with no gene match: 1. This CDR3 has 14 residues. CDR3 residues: CAWSRDRGNSPLHF. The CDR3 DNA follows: TGTGCCTGGAGTAGGGACAGGGGTAATTCACCCCTCCACTTT.

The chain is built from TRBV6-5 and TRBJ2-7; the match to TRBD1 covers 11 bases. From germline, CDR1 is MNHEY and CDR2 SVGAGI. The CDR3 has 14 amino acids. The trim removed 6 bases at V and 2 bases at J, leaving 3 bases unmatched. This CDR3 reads CASSLGQGAYEQYF. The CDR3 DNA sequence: TGTGCCAGCAGCCTGGGACAGGGGGCCTACGAGCAGTACTTC.

This CDR3 reads CASSFPGSEQYF. CDR3 sequence (DNA): TGTGCCAGCAGCTTCCCGGGAAGCGAGCAGTACTTC. This chain uses TRBV5-5 with TRBJ2-7; D perhaps matches TRBD2 (5 bases). V lost 2 bases to trimming and J lost 6 bases, with 9 bases between them. Germline V lookup: CDR1 SGHKS, CDR2 YYEKEE (reference sequence). The CDR3 spans 12 residues. The full variable domain, with the rest looked up from reference TRBV5-5 and TRBJ2-7, is DAGVTQSPTHLIKTRGQQVTLRCSPISGHKSVSWYQQVLGQGPQFIFQYYEKEERGRGNFPDRFSARQFPNYSSELNVNALLLGDSALYLCASSFPGSEQYFGPGTRLTVT.

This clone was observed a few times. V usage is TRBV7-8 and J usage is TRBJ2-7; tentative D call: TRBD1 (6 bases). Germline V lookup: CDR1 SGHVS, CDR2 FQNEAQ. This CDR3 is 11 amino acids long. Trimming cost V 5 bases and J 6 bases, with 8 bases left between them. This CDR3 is CASSNRVEQYF. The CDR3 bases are TGTGCCAGCAGCAACAGGGTCGAGCAGTACTTC.